This paragraph reports one T cell receptor beta chain. Its matching antigen is unknown. In the PCR, 60 Vbeta and 13 Jbeta primers were used. Repertoires were generated with immunoSEQ multiplex PCR, while TCRdb's copy carries only in-frame clones and drops some. Seen here are under 150,000 clones, 70% to 85% observed once, and the top ten hold around 2.5%. These data belong to a study of cytomegalovirus exposure and HLA in healthy donors. Study results and caveats: An analysis done earlier found most TCR beta V segments productive about 87% or about 30% of the time.

The CDR3 is 13 amino acids. Germline loops: CDR1 MNHNY, CDR2 SVGAGI (reference sequence). The ends were cut back, 0 bases at V and 10 bases at J, with 13 bases in the middle. J is TRBJ2-7 and V is TRBV6-6; no definite D call. Sequenced: PBMCs. This TCR came from a male donor in good health and CMV-seronegative. CDR3 region: CASSYSVLPPQYF. The CDR3, as DNA: TGTGCCAGCAGTTACTCGGTCCTACCTCCCCAGTACTTC.